The 24 T cell receptor beta chains listed next were all sequenced from one sample in a study of T cell responses to AZD1222 COVID-19 vaccine. Sequencing was performed with immunoSEQ multiplex PCR; in TCRdb, only in-frame clones are kept and a portion is missing. The sample has 200,000 or so clones, around 90% seen once. This specimen consisted of peripheral blood, obtained on day 0 of AZD1222 vaccination. Source of these receptors: an adult in good health.

This clone was counted many times. This chain uses TRBV4-1 with TRBJ2-1, with 10 bases lining up with TRBD2. Trimming cost V 4 bases and J 3 bases; bases outside gene matches: 6. There are 16 residues in the CDR3. The germline gives CDR1 MGHRA, CDR2 YSYEKL. The CDR3 DNA sequence: TGCGCCAGCAGCCTTACCCCTAGCGGGGGCTACAATGAGCAGTTCTTC. It codes for CASSLTPSGGYNEQFF.

The J gene is TRBJ2-3, the V gene TRBV6-2 or TRBV6-3; 13 nucleotides agree with TRBD2. The CDR3 has 17 residues. J gave up 4 bases and V 4 bases, and 8 bases lay outside the gene matches. Per the germline V gene, CDR1 is MNHEY and CDR2 is SVGEGT. The DNA of the CDR3 is TGTGCCAGCAGTTCACAAGGACTAGCGGGAGTAGCAGATACGCAGTATTTT. The encoded protein is CASSSQGLAGVADTQYF.

In this sample, this clone turned up a few times. The chain has TRBV29-1 and TRBJ2-3, with D tentatively TRBD2 (5 bases). The CDR3 runs 13 residues. Trimming removed 2 bases at V and 2 bases at J, with 8 bases between. CDR1 is SQVTM, CDR2 ANQGSEA, per germline. The CDR3 region has the DNA TGCAGCGTTGAAAAGGACTCCACAGATACGCAGTATTTT. As protein: CSVEKDSTDTQYF.

The chain uses TRBV10-3 and TRBJ2-7; D unclear. In germline, CDR1 is ENHRY, CDR2 SYGVKD. The CDR3 sequence is 16 residues long. With 0 bases removed from V and 4 bases from J, the gap between germline ends came to 16 bases. CDR3 nucleotide sequence: TGTGCCATCAGTGAGTCGGGTCGGAGCAAGGTATACGAGCAGTACTTC. Its protein is CAISESGRSKVYEQYF.

The chain links TRBV2 to TRBJ1-5; D call uncertain. Germline CDR1 SNHLY, CDR2 FYNNEI. CDR3 length: 15 amino acids. V lost 8 bases to trimming and J lost 2 bases, with 16 bases between them. The CDR3 sequence: CASLDAGWGNQPQHF. In DNA form, the CDR3 reads TGTGCCAGCCTTGACGCAGGTTGGGGCAATCAGCCCCAGCATTTT.

The rearrangement joins TRBV4-3 to TRBJ2-7; D not resolved. CDR3 length equals 14 residues. Trimming cost V 2 bases and J 3 bases, with 11 bases left between them. Per germline, CDR1 LGHNA and CDR2 YSLEER. In nucleotides, the CDR3 is TGCGCCAGCAGCCAAAAGATTAAGGACTACGAGCAGTACTTC. Its protein product is CASSQKIKDYEQYF.

The chain is built from TRBV27 and TRBJ2-7; D is unclear. The CDR3 runs to 14 residues. Trimming removed 5 bases from V and 3 bases from J, with 14 bases in between. Germline V CDR1 and CDR2: MNHEY, SMNVEV (reference sequence). CDR3 loop: CASSVRVPLYEQYF. The CDR3 region has the DNA TGTGCCAGCAGTGTTAGAGTTCCCCTCTACGAGCAGTACTTC.

This clone has only one observation. V and J are TRBV6-5 and TRBJ1-2, with TRBD1 matching 8 bases. The CDR3 has 13 amino acids. The germline gives CDR1 MNHEY, CDR2 SVGAGI. With V trimmed by 6 bases and J by 13 bases, 13 bases remained unmatched. In DNA, the CDR3 is TGTGCCAGCAGCCTTCCGGGACAGGTCCTTCTCACCTTC. Translating it yields CASSLPGQVLLTF.

The rearrangement links TRBV1 to TRBJ1-2; the table names TRBD1, a call not compared with the DNA. TRBV1 is a documented pseudogene. There are 15 residues in the CDR3. The CDR3, as DNA: TGCACCAGCAGCCAAATGTACAGGACTAACTATGGCTACACCTTC. Translated: CTSSQMYRTNYGYTF.

This chain uses TRBV27 with TRBJ2-1; 12 positions match TRBD1. Germline CDR1 is MNHEY and CDR2 is SMNVEV (reference sequence). V lost 6 bases, J lost 8 bases, and 11 bases stayed unmatched. CDR3 length equals 16 residues. CDR3 nucleotide sequence: TGTGCCAGCAGCCTGGCCCGGGACAGGGGGCTATATGAGCAGTTCTTC. Translating gives CASSLARDRGLYEQFF.

The chain is built from TRBV5-6 and TRBJ1-2; D is perhaps TRBD1 (6 bases). The CDR3 covers 12 residues. V lost 2 bases and J lost 6, with 8 bases in between. Germline V gives CDR1 SGHDT, CDR2 YYEEEE. The CDR3 region has the DNA TGTGCCAGCAGCTTCTACAGGGATGGCTACACCTTC. Translation: CASSFYRDGYTF. The complete variable domain, with remaining parts taken from reference TRBV5-6 and TRBJ1-2, reads DAGVTQSPTHLIKTRGQQVTLRCSPKSGHDTVSWYQQALGQGPQFIFQYYEEEERQRGNFPDRFSGHQFPNYSSELNVNALLLGDSALYLCASSFYRDGYTFGSGTRLTVV.

The chain has TRBV19 and TRBJ2-1; possibly TRBD2 for D (7 bases). The V end lost 3 bases, the J end lost 9 bases, and 18 bases lay between the germline ends. Germline lookup yields CDR1 LNHDA and CDR2 SQIVND (reference sequence). The CDR3 spans 15 residues. CDR3 in amino acids: CASSILGGASGEQFF. For the CDR3, the DNA is TGTGCCAGTAGTATTTTGGGGGGGGCATCGGGTGAGCAGTTCTTC.

The chain couples TRBV6-5 to TRBJ2-5; D may be TRBD1 (6 bases). V was pared by 6 bases and J by 4 bases, with 15 bases between. The CDR3 spans 14 residues. Germline V gene data show CDR1 as MNHEY and CDR2 as SVGAGI. The chain's CDR3 is CASRRQERIETQYF. CDR3 nucleotides: TGTGCCAGCAGGCGACAGGAGAGAATAGAGACCCAGTACTTC.

This chain uses TRBV7-9 with TRBJ2-2, with 11 bases that match TRBD2. Germline CDR1 and CDR2: SEHNR and FQNEAQ (reference sequence). This CDR3 comprises 18 residues. The ends lost 4 bases at V and 4 bases at J; junction bases unmatched: 11. DNA of the CDR3: TGTGCCAGCAGCTCTTCCCCGGGACTAGCGGCTATCACCGGGGAGCTGTTTTTT. Its translation: CASSSSPGLAAITGELFF.

In its sample, this clone was seen once. This chain links TRBV19 with TRBJ2-5, with D perhaps TRBD1 (6 bases). The CDR3 has 13 residues. Trimming took off 1 base at V and 5 bases at J, with 8 bases between the two ends. Germline-derived CDR1 and CDR2 are LNHDA and SQIVND (reference sequence). The CDR3 loop is CASSIGGRETQYF. The CDR3 nucleotides are TGTGCCAGTAGTATAGGGGGGCGGGAGACCCAGTACTTC.

V is TRBV10-2 and J is TRBJ1-6; D possibly corresponds to TRBD1 (6 bases). CDR1 is WSHSY and CDR2 is SAAADI in the germline V gene. This CDR3 region has 14 residues. V was cut by 7 bases and J by 6 bases, with 13 bases left in between. For the CDR3, the DNA is TGCGCCAGCATGTTGGCACAGGGTAATTCACCCCTCCACTTT. Its translation is CASMLAQGNSPLHF.

This clone was seen a single time. The DNA for the CDR3 is TGTGCCAGCAGTTCGATAGCGGGAGGAAACAATGAGCAGTTCTTC. It yields the protein CASSSIAGGNNEQFF. This chain links TRBV6-5 with TRBJ2-1; TRBD2 aligns across 10 bases. The trim removed 4 bases at V and 5 bases at J, leaving 5 bases unmatched. The germline V gene has CDR1 MNHEY and CDR2 SVGAGI. There are 15 residues in the CDR3.

The chain employs TRBV7-2 and TRBJ2-1; TRBD2 might be the D (6 bases). The V gene's germline CDR1 is SGHTA and CDR2 FQGNSA. Trimming left V 5 bases short and J 5 bases short, with 19 bases between. The CDR3 is 16 amino acids. Here the CDR3 reads CASSMYGLNQNNEQFF. CDR3 nucleotides: TGTGCCAGCAGCATGTACGGACTAAACCAGAACAATGAGCAGTTCTTC.

This chain connects TRBV30 to TRBJ2-7, with unresolved D. The V and J ends lost 0 bases and 3 bases respectively, with 15 bases between them. Germline values: CDR1 GTSNPN, CDR2 SVGIG (reference sequence). The CDR3 contains 15 residues. The CDR3 DNA sequence: TGTGCCTGGAGTGTAGGGCATCCAGGAATCTACGAGCAGTACTTC. This encodes CAWSVGHPGIYEQYF.

This rearrangement joins TRBV6-4 to TRBJ2-2; 10 bases map to TRBD2. This CDR3 is built from 15 residues. V was pared by 9 bases and J by 3 bases, with 7 bases of the junction left unmatched. Germline V gene data show CDR1 as MRHNA and CDR2 as SNTAGT. The CDR3 sequence: CASSAGGMDTGELFF. DNA for the CDR3: TGTGCCAGTTCAGCGGGAGGGATGGACACCGGGGAGCTGTTTTTT.

This chain uses TRBV12-3 or TRBV12-4 with TRBJ2-7; possibly TRBD2 for D (7 bases). The CDR3 has 13 amino acids. Deletions cut 5 bases from V and 6 bases from J, with 14 bases between. The DNA for the CDR3 is TGTGCCAGCAGTGGAAGGGGGGAGGGCGAGCAGTACTTC. Translation: CASSGRGEGEQYF.

The rearrangement joins TRBV6-5 to TRBJ2-5; no definite D call. V was trimmed by 6 bases and J by 2 bases, leaving 10 bases between them. This CDR3 spans 13 amino acids. Germline V lookup: CDR1 MNHEY, CDR2 SVGAGI. The CDR3 bases are TGTGCCAGCAGCTCCTACGAACAAGAGACCCAGTACTTC. Protein sequence: CASSSYEQETQYF.

J is TRBJ1-4 and V is TRBV5-4, with TRBD1 as a possible D gene (6 bases). Trimming removed 0 bases at V and 8 bases at J, with 11 bases between. CDR3 length equals 14 residues. Looked up from germline, CDR1 is SGHNT and CDR2 is YYREEE (reference sequence). As DNA, the CDR3 is TGTGCCAGCAGCTTGGGGAGGGGGACAGAAAAACTGTTTTTT. Translating it yields CASSLGRGTEKLFF.

V is TRBV11-3 and J is TRBJ2-2; 9 positions agree with TRBD1. CDR3 length: 15 residues. Looked up from germline, CDR1 is SGHNT and CDR2 is YENEEA. The trim removed 5 bases at V and 4 bases at J, leaving 5 bases unmatched. CDR3 sequence: CASSIGQGFTGELFF. CDR3 DNA sequence: TGTGCCAGCAGCATAGGACAGGGGTTCACCGGGGAGCTGTTTTTT.